This TCR beta chain is from a study of cytomegalovirus exposure and HLA in healthy donors. Study conclusions and caveats: Despite most TCR sequences being rare, some public TCRs occurred in many donors. In an earlier analysis, about 87% or about 30%: the productive usage of most TCR beta V segments.

In the PCR, 60 Vbeta and 13 Jbeta primers were used. Clones were read by immunoSEQ multiplex PCR, and TCRdb kept only the in-frame ones, dropping some. The sample records about 140,000 clones, over 60% being singletons. Germline CDR1 is MRHNA and CDR2 is SNTAGT. Losses at the gene ends were 6 bases for V and 4 bases for J; bases not matched to a gene: 5. This CDR3 has 14 amino acids. Unrecorded immune exposures were likely, despite nominal health at sampling. This clone was picked up one time. Its antigen remains unidentified. Material for sequencing was PBMCs. This TCR was sampled from a male donor in good health and CMV-seronegative. The chain employs TRBV6-4 and TRBJ1-1, with 10 positions matching TRBD1. This CDR3 is CASREGQGSTEAFF. In DNA, the CDR3 is TGTGCCAGCAGAGAGGGACAGGGGTCCACTGAAGCTTTCTTT.